This TCR beta chain appears in the sequencing data of a study of cytomegalovirus exposure and HLA in healthy donors. PCR primers comprised 60 Vbeta and 13 Jbeta primers. Only in-frame clones appear in the TCRdb table, and some are missing; sequencing was by immunoSEQ multiplex PCR. The repertoire includes 130,000 to 150,000 clones, approximately 73% of them detected once, and 1.3% sits in the top ten. Germline values: CDR1 ENHRY, CDR2 SYGVKD. This CDR3 has 16 residues. V dropped 10 bases and J dropped 0 bases, with 19 bases sitting between them. The J gene is TRBJ2-1, the V gene TRBV10-3, with a weak D call TRBD1 (5 bases). The sample comprised PBMCs. The TCR originated in a middle-aged woman in good health and CMV-seronegative. The CDR3: CASPRTNLSSYNEQFF. The CDR3 region has the DNA TGTGCCAGCCCCAGGACAAACCTAAGCTCCTACAATGAGCAGTTCTTC.